This T cell receptor (beta chain) was captured by sequencing in a study of cytomegalovirus exposure and HLA in healthy donors. Per the germline V gene, CDR1 is LGHNA and CDR2 is YSLEER. The CDR3 is 16 amino acids. V lost 1 base, J lost 6 bases, and 8 bases stayed unmatched. About this clone: Its antigen remains unidentified.

Study outcomes and limitations: Most of the TCR beta V segments (in an earlier analysis) were productive either about 87% or about 30% of the time. Later work found most CMV-associated TCR beta chains apparently HLA-restricted.

Primers for the PCR totalled 60 Vbeta and 13 Jbeta. The method was immunoSEQ multiplex PCR; TCRdb's version includes in-frame clones alone and lacks a portion of them. Of 85,000 to 130,000 clones listed, over 55% are singletons. The source material was PBMCs. The V call is TRBV4-3, the J call TRBJ2-1; TRBD2 aligns across 8 bases. This TCR was sampled from a female donor in good health and CMV-seronegative. Here the CDR3 DNA reads TGCGCCAGCAGCCAAGTAGCGGGATCTTGGGGCAATGAGCAGTTCTTC. Amino acids: CASSQVAGSWGNEQFF.